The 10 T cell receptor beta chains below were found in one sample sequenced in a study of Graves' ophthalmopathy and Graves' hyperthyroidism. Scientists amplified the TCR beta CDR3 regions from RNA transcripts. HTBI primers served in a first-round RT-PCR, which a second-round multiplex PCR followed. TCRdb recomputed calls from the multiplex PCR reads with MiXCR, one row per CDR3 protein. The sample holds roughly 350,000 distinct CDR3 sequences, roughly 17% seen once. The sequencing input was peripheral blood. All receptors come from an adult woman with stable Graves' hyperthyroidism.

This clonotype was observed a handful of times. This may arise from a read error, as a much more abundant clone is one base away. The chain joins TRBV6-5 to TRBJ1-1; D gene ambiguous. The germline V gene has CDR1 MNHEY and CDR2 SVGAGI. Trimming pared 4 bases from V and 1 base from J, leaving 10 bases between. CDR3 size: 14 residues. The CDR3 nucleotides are TGTGCCAGCAGTTCAGAAGCCTCGAACACTGAAGCTTTCTTT. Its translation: CASSSEASNTEAFF.

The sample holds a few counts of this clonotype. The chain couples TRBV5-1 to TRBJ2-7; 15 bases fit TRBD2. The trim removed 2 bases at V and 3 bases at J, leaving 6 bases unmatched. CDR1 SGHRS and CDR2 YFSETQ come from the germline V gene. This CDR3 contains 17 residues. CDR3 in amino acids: CASSLGLAGGTLYEQYF. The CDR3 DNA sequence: TGCGCCAGCAGCTTAGGACTAGCGGGAGGGACCCTCTACGAGCAGTACTTC.

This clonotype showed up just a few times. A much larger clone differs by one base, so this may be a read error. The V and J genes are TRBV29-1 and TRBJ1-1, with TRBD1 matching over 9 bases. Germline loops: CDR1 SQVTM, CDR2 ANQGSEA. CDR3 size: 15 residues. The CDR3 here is CSVRSNRGPGTEACF. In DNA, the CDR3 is TGCAGCGTTCGGAGCAACAGGGGGCCGGGGACTGAAGCTTGCTTT.

DNA for the CDR3: TGTGCCAGCAGCTTAGCGTCGGACAGGGGGTTCACTGAAGCTTTCTTT. Translating gives CASSLASDRGFTEAFF. J is TRBJ1-1 and V is TRBV11-1, with TRBD1 identical over 10 bases. This CDR3 region has 16 residues. Germline values: CDR1 SGHAT, CDR2 FQDESV (reference sequence). The trim removed 0 bases at V and 4 bases at J, leaving 5 bases unmatched.

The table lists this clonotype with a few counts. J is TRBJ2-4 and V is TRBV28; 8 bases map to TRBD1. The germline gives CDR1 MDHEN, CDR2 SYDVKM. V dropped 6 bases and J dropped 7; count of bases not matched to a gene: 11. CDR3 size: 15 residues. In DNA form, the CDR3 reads TGTGCCAGCAGCTCCCAGGGGGCAACTGGGAACATTCAGTACTTC. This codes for CASSSQGATGNIQYF.

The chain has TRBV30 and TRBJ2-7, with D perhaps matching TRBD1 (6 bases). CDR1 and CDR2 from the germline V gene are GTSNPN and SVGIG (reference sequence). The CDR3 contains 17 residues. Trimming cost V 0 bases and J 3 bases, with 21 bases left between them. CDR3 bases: TGTGCCTGGAGTGTAGGGGACCCGACAGGTCTACGCTACGAGCAGTACTTC. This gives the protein CAWSVGDPTGLRYEQYF.

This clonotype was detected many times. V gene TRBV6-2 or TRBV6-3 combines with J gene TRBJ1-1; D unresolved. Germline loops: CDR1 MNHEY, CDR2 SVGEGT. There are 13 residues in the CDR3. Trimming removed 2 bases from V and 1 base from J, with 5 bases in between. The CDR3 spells CASSYRRNTEAFF. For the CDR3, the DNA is TGTGCCAGCAGTTACAGGCGGAACACTGAAGCTTTCTTT.

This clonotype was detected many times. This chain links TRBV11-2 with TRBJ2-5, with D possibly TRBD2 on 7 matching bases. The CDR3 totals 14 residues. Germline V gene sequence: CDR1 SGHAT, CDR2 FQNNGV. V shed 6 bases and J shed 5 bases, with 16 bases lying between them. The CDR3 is CASSLRGAGETQYF. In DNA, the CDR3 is TGTGCCAGCAGTCTCCGGGGGGCGGGGGAGACCCAGTACTTC.

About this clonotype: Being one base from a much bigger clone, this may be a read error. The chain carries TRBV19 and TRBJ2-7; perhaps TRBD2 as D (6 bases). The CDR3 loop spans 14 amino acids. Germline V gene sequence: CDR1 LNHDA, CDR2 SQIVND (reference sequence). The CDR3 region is CASSIDGTSYEHYF. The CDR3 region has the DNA TGTGCCAGTAGTATAGATGGGACTTCTTACGAGCACTACTTC. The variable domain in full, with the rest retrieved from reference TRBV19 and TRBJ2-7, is DGGITQSPKYLFRKEGQNVTLSCEQNLNHDAMYWYRQDPGQGLRLIYYSQIVNDFQKGDIAEGYSVSREKKESFPLTVTSAQKNPTAFYLCASSIDGTSYEHYFGPGTRLTVT.

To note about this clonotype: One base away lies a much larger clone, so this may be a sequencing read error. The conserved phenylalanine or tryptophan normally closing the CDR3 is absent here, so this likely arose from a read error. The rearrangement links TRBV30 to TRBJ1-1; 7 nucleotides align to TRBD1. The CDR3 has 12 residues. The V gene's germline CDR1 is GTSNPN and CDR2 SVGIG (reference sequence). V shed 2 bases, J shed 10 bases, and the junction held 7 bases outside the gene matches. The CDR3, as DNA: TGTGCCTGGAGTTCGGACAGGAGCGGAGCTTTCTAT. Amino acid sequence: CAWSSDRSGAFY.